This T cell receptor (beta chain) originates from a study of blood T cells in healthy people across ages. Aged roughly 6 to 95, donors were systemically healthy Caucasians from Russia. A word on this clonotype: As yet, its antigen is unknown.

Germline trimming cut 10 bases from V and 4 bases from J; bases unmatched to any gene: 16. CDR1 is ENHRY, CDR2 SYGVKD, per germline. The CDR3 consists of 16 residues. Overall study findings and caveats: The recorded TCR beta diversity per million T cells decreased in a roughly linear manner with age.

The authors ran a second PCR of 7 to 11 cycles using a sample-barcoded 5' primer and a J-beta primer mix. Each cDNA molecule received a tag from a template-switch adaptor that had 12 random nucleotides. One entry per CDR3 protein, called by TCRdb with MiXCR from the 5' RACE reads. Of fewer than 1.5 million distinct CDR3 sequences listed, about 40% are singletons. The clonotype comes from a woman aged 18-29 years in good health. The chain couples TRBV10-3 to TRBJ2-3, with 8 bases lining up with TRBD2. The sequencing input was blood. The CDR3 is CATRTEKRENPDTQYF. As DNA, the CDR3 is TGTGCCACGAGGACAGAGAAGCGGGAGAACCCAGATACGCAGTATTTT.